Presented here are 4 T cell receptor beta chains from one specimen sequenced in a study of spatial heterogeneity in lung cancer. As for time point: sample taken at primary tumor resection. Material for sequencing was whole RNA from tumor, nontumor lung or frozen PBMC, left unsorted. TCRdb analysed the 5' RACE reads with MiXCR anew, one entry per CDR3 protein. Here the sample spans some 37,000 distinct CDR3 sequences, 4% to 6% being singletons. Sequenced material: PBMCs, taken at surgery. The receptors originated from a female donor with early-stage non-small cell lung cancer.

This clonotype was recorded at least ten times. CDR3: CSVGAGYNEQFF. The DNA for the CDR3 is TGCAGTGTTGGTGCCGGCTACAATGAGCAGTTCTTC. The chain joins TRBV20-1 to TRBJ2-1; D is unclear. Trimming pared 7 bases from V and 3 bases from J, leaving 10 bases between. There are 12 residues in the CDR3. Germline-derived CDR1 and CDR2 are DFQATT and SNEGSKA (reference sequence).

This clonotype was observed at least ten times. This chain connects TRBV6-6 to TRBJ2-2; possibly TRBD2 for D (6 bases). V was pared by 11 bases and J by 4 bases, with 14 bases between. The CDR3 consists of 13 residues. Germline V gene lookup returns CDR1 MNHNY and CDR2 SVGAGI (reference sequence). Here the CDR3 reads CASNLGGTGELFF. The CDR3 DNA sequence: TGTGCCTCAAACCTGGGGGGCACCGGGGAGCTGTTTTTT.

The chain joins TRBV7-2 to TRBJ2-5; a possible D gene is TRBD1 (5 bases). The V gene lost 1 base and the J gene lost 3 bases, with 15 bases spanning the gap. This CDR3 contains 16 residues. Per germline, CDR1 SGHTA and CDR2 FQGNSA. For the CDR3, the DNA is TGTGCCAGCAGCTTAGGGACCCTTGGGGCGGAAGAGACCCAGTACTTC. This gives the protein CASSLGTLGAEETQYF.

This clonotype was seen ten or more times. The chain carries TRBV4-1 and TRBJ1-5, with TRBD1 as a possible D gene (5 bases). Trimming removed 1 base from V and 6 bases from J, with 16 bases in between. The length of the CDR3 is 16 residues. CDR1 and CDR2 from the germline V gene are MGHRA and YSYEKL. CDR3 nucleotide sequence: TGCGCCAGCAGCCAAGCCCCCTTCCGGGGCCCTCAGCCCCAGCATTTT. Its protein product is CASSQAPFRGPQPQHF.